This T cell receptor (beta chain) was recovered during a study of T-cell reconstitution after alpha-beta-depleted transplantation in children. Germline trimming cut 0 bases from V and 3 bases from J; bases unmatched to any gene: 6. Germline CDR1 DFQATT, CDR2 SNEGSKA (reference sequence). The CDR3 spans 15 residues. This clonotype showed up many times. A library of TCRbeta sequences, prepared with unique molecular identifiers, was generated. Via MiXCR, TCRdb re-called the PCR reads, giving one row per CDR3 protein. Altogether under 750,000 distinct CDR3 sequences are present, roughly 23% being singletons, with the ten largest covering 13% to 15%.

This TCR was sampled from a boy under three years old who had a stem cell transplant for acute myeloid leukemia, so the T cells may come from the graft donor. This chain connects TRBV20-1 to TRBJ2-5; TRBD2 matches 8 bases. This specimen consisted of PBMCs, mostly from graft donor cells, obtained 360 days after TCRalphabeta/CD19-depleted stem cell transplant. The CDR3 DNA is TGCAGTGCTAGAGATAGCGGGGTCCCGAAAGAGACCCAGTACTTC. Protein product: CSARDSGVPKETQYF.